The entry below gives a single T cell receptor (beta chain) sequence along with its context. Its antigen specificity is not known. There are no base qualities to consult, and no much larger clone falls within one base. The data are from a study of brain T cells in children with intractable seizures (TCRdb year 2021). Study-wide context: As a first screen for immune gene transcripts, resected brain tissue from approximately 54 pediatric epilepsy surgery cases was run on a NanoString immunology panel. Among the roughly twelve selected surgery cases, pre-surgery blood was additionally sequenced for eight, leaving four cases with brain tissue only. Study-wide findings and limitations: Viral specificity was inferred solely from CDR3 sequence similarity, and the HCMV serostatus of the patients was not known. Sequencing depth differed between pre- and post-surgery blood, so clones missing from the pre-surgery sample may reflect undersampling.

This sample's time point label indicates: blood from clinic visit 5 months post-surgery; TSC patient then seizure free. Surgery cases with the highest brain T cell transcript signatures were selected for TCR beta chain sequencing of brain tissue and, where available, blood. Patients had been treated with at least one anti-epileptic drug before surgery. The TCR-sequenced patients were children whose drug-resistant epilepsy was caused by tuberous sclerosis complex, focal cortical dysplasia, Rasmussen encephalitis or hemimegalencephaly. Bulk genomic DNA was extracted from unsorted brain tissue and whole blood with the Monarch genomic DNA purification kit. The immunoSEQ assay was applied to genomic DNA to generate the TCR beta chain sequences. Per the original workflow: CDR3 sequences that did not begin with the conserved framework cysteine at position 104 were removed by hand. To get clonality, the normalized Shannon's Diversity Index was subtracted from one, giving values from 0 (maximal diversity) to 1 (oligoclonal). Chi-squared comparison-of-proportions tests assessed whether the same CDR3 differed in frequency between samples, such as brain versus blood. Public clonotypes were identified by searching immuneACCESS, and similarity to known antiviral clonotypes was assessed with the VDJdb browser. This is the immuneACCESS table as TCRdb keeps it, with only in-frame sequences that have V and J called. A part of the clones is gone; compared with another copy, unresolved V genes explain less than half, and the rest is unexplained. That table gives V, J and clone size, and the DNA gave D and trimming. This sample has about 340,000 clones in its table, and nearly 95% of those were observed once. Roughly 5.7% of the sample goes to the ten largest clones.

This receptor was obtained from a boy under two years old with tuberous sclerosis and intractable seizures. The source was peripheral blood, collected less than 6 months after surgery.

The CDR3 has the sequence CATSELGNNQPQHF. The nucleotide sequence reads as follows: TGTGCCACCAGTGAGTTAGGAAACAATCAGCCCCAGCATTTT. The chain joins TRBV24-1 to TRBJ1-5; the D gene cannot be named for sure. Per the germline V gene, KGHDR is the CDR1 and SFDVKD is the CDR2. From the cysteine through the phenylalanine, the CDR3 covers 14 amino acids. Of the read, only the CDR3 DNA is kept; its 42 bases are in frame from base 1. V is reduced by 4 bases and J by 3 bases, leaving a spacing of 9 bases between them.